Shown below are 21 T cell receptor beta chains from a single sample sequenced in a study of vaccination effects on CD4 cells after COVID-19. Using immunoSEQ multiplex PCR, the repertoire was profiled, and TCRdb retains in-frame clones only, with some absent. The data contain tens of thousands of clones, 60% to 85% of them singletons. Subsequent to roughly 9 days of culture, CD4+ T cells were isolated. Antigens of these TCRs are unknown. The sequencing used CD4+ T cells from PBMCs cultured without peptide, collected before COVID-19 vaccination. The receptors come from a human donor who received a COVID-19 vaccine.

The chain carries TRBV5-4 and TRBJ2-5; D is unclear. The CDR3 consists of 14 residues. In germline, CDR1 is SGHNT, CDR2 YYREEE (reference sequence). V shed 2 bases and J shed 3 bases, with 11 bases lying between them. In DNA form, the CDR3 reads TGTGCCAGCAGCTTAATTGACGCGAAAGAGACCCAGTACTTC. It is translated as CASSLIDAKETQYF.

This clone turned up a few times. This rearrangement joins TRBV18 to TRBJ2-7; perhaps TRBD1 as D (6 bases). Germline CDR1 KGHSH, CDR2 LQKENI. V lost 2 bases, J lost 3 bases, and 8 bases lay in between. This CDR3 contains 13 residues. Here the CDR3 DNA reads TGTGCCAGCTCACCAGGGACATACTACGAGCAGTACGTC. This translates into CASSPGTYYEQYV.

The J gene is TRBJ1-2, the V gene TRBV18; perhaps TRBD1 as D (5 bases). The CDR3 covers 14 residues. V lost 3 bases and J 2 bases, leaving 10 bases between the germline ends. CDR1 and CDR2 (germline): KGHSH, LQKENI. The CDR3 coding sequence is TGTGCCAGCTCACCCGAACAGGCCAACTATGGCTACACCTTC. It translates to CASSPEQANYGYTF.

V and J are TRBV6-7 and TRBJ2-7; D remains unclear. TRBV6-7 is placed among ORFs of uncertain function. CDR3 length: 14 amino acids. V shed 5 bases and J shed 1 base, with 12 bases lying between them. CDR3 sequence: CASSPGQQSYEQYV. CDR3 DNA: TGTGCCAGCAGTCCGGGCCAGCAGTCCTACGAGCAGTACGTC.

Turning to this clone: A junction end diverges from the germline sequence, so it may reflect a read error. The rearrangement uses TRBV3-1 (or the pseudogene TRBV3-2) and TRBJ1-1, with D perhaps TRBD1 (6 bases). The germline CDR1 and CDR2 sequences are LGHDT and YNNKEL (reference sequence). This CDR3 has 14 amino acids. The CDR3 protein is CASSRGGVKTEAFF. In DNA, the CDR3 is TGTGCCAGCAGCCGCGGGGGCGTGAAAACTGAAGCTTTCTTT.

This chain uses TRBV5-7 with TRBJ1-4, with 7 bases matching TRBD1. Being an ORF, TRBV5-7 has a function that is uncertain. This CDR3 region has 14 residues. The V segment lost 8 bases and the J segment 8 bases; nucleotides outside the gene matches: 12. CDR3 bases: TGTGCCAGGCACGGTGAGGGGGCTAGGGAAAAACTGTTTTTT. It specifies CARHGEGAREKLFF.

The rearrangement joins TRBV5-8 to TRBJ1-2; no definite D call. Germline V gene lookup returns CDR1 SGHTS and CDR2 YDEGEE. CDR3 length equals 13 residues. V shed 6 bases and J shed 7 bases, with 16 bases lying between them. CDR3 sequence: CASTLSSVIGYTF. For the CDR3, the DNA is TGTGCCAGCACCCTGTCAAGTGTTATTGGCTACACCTTC.

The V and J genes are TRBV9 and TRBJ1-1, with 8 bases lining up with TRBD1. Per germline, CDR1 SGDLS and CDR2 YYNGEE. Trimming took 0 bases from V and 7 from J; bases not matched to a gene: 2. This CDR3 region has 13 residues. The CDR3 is CASSVETGDEAFF. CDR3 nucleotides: TGTGCCAGCAGCGTAGAGACAGGGGATGAAGCTTTCTTT.

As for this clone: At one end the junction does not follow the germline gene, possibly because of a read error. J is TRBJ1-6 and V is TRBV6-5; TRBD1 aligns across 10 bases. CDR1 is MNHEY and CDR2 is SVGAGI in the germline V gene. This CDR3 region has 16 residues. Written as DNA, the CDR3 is TGTGCCAGCACTTACGGGACAGGGGTTAAAGATTCACCCCTCCACTTT. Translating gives CASTYGTGVKDSPLHF.

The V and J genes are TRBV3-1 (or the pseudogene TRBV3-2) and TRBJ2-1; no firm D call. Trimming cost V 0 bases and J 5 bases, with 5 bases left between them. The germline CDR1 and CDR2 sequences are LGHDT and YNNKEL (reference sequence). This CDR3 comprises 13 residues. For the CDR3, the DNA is TGTGCCAGCAGCCAAGATAGGGACAATGAGCAGTTCTTC. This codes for CASSQDRDNEQFF.

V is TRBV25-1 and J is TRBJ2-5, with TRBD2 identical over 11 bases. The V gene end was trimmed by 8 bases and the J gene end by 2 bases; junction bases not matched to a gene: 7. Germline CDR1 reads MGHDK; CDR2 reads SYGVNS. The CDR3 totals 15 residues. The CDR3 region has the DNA TGTGCCAGCGGAGCCCTAGCGGGAGGACAAGAGACCCAGTACTTC. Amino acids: CASGALAGGQETQYF.

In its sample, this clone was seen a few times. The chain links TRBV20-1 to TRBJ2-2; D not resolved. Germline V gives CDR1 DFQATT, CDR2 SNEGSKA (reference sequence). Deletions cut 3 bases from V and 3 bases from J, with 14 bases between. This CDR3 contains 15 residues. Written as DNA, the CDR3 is TGCAGTGCTAGTATGGGCGCTCCAGACACCGGGGAGCTGTTTTTT. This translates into CSASMGAPDTGELFF.

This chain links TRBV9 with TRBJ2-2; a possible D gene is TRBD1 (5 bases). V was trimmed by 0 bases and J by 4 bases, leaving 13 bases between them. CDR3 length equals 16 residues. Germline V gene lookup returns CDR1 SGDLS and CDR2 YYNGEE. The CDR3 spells CASSVGGRVVTGELFF. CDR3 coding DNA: TGTGCCAGCAGCGTAGGTGGCAGGGTAGTCACCGGGGAGCTGTTTTTT.

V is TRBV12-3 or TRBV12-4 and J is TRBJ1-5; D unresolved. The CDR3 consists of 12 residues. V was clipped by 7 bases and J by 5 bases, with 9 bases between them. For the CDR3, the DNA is TGTGCCAGCACCCTTGGGGATCAGCCCCAGCATTTT. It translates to CASTLGDQPQHF.

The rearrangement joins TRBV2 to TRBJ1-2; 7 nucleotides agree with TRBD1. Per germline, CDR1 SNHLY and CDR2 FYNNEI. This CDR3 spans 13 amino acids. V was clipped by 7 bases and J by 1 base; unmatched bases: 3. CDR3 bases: TGTGCCAGCAAGACAGGGATTAACTATGGCTACACCTTC. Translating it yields CASKTGINYGYTF.

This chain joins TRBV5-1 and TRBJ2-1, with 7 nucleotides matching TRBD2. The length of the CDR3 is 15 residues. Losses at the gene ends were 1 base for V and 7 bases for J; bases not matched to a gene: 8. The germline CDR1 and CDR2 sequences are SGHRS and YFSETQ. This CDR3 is CASSLRGGLSNEQFF. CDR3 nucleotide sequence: TGCGCCAGCAGCTTGCGCGGGGGTCTCAGTAATGAGCAGTTCTTC.

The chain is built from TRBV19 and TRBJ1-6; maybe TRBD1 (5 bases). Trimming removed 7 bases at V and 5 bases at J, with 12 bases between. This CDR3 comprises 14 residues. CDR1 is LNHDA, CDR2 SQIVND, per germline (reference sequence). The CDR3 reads CASTRDSNNSPLHF. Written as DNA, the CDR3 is TGTGCCAGTACCCGGGACTCTAATAATTCACCCCTCCACTTT.

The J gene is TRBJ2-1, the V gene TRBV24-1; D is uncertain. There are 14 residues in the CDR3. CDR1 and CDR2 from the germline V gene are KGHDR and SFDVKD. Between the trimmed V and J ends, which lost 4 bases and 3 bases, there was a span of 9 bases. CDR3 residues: CATSDPPDYNEQFF. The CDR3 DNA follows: TGTGCCACCAGTGACCCCCCGGACTACAATGAGCAGTTCTTC.

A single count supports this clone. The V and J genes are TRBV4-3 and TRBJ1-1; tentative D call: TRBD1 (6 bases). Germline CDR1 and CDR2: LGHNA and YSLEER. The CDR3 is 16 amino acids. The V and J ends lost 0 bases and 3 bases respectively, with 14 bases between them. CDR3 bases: TGCGCCAGCAGCCAAGAAGGGCGGGGGCTCTACACTGAAGCTTTCTTT. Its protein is CASSQEGRGLYTEAFF.

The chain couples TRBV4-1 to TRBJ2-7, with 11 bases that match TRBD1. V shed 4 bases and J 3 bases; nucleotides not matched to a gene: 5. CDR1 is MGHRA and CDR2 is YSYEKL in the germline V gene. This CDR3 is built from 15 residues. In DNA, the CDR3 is TGCGCCAGCAGCCCCGGACAGGGGGCAAGCTACGAGCAGTACGTC. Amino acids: CASSPGQGASYEQYV.

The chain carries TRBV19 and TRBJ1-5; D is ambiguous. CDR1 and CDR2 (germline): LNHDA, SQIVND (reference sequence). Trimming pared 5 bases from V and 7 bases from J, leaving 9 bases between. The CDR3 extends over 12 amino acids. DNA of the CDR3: TGTGCCAGTAGTGAAGGGCGGCAGCCCCAGCATTTT. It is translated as CASSEGRQPQHF.